This TCR beta chain appears in the sequencing data of a study of blood T cell repertoires in COVID-19. Overall study: T cells, B-cell-depleted T cells, or PBMCs supplied cDNA or gDNA.

As to this clone: Other DNA variants within this sample encode the same CDR3.

In the study's own analysis: Reference gene primer amplification in the assay estimated nucleated cell counts. Measured with immunoSEQ multiplex PCR; TCRdb has only the in-frame clones, and not every one. V and J calls and clone size come straight from that table; D and trimming were deduced from the DNA. The sample includes around 250,000 clones, around 84% of them seen just once. The receptor's source is a woman aged 35 to 49 who had recovered from COVID-19. Material for sequencing was peripheral blood.

Here the CDR3 DNA reads TGCGCCAGCAGCGCTGACTCAACTAATGAAAAACTGTTTTTT. This sequence encodes CASSADSTNEKLFF. This chain links TRBV5-1 with TRBJ1-4, with D unclear. Deletions cut 4 bases from V and 0 bases from J, with 7 bases between. The CDR3 sequence is 14 residues long. Germline V gene sequence: CDR1 SGHRS, CDR2 YFSETQ.